One T cell receptor (beta chain) is described in this entry. The data are from a study of OX40 agonist ivuxolimab in advanced cancers. The germline V gene encodes CDR1 MNHNS and CDR2 SASEGT. The CDR3 loop spans 15 amino acids. Trimming stripped 1 base from V and 5 bases from J, with 11 bases between. This table comes from immunoSEQ multiplex PCR, and its TCRdb copy is limited to in-frame clones, with some not included. Altogether tens of thousands of clones are present, more than 80% being singletons, with the ten largest covering 4.7%. The receptor was derived from an adult with an advanced solid tumor such as melanoma, head and neck, liver or kidney cancer. This specimen was CD4+ or CD8+ T cells sorted from blood, taken in a trial of the OX40 agonist ivuxolimab. The chain couples TRBV6-1 to TRBJ1-4; D perhaps matches TRBD1 (5 bases). Written as DNA, the CDR3 is TGTGCCAGCAGTGAAGTCGGTACAGGCAATGAAAAACTGTTTTTT. It translates to CASSEVGTGNEKLFF.